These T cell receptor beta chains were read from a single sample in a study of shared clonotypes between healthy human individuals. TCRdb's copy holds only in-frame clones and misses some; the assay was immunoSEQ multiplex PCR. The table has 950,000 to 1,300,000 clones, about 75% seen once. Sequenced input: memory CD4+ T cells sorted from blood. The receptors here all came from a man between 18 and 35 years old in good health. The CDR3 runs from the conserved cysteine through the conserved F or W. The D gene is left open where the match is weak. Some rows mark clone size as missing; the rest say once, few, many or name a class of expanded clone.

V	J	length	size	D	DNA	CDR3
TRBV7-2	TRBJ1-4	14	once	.	TGTGCCAGCAGCTTAGAACAGGGAGAAGGAAAACTGTTTTTT	CASSLEQGEGKLFF
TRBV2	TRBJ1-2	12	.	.	TGTGCCAGCAACGGGTGGGGGCATGGCTACACCTTC	CASNGWGHGYTF
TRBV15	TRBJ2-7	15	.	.	TGTGCCACCAGCAGAGCTTTGAAAGAAGGATACGAGCAGTACTTC	CATSRALKEGYEQYF
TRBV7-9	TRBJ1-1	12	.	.	TGTGCCAGCAGCCCACACGGAACTGAAGCTTTCTTT	CASSPHGTEAFF
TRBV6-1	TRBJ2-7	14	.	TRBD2	TGTGCCAGCAGTGGGCTAGCGGGAGTAAACGAGCAGTACTTC	CASSGLAGVNEQYF
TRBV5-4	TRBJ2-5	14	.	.	TGTGCCAGCAGCTTGTGGGGGCCCCGGGAGACCCAGTACTTC	CASSLWGPRETQYF
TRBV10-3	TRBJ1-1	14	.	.	TGTGCCATCAGTGTTACCCAGGGTTTGACTGAAGCTTTCTTT	CAISVTQGLTEAFF
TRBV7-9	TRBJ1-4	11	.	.	TGTGCCAGCAGCCCCCGGGAAAAACTGTTTTTT	CASSPREKLFF
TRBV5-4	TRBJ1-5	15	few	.	TGTGCCAGCAGCAATGGCCCGACAGGCAATCAGCCCCAGCATTTT	CASSNGPTGNQPQHF
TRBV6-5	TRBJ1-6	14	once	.	TGTGCCACCCGGGGGAGCTCCTATAATTCACCCCTCCACTTT	CATRGSSYNSPLHF
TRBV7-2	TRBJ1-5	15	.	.	TGTGCCAGCAGCTTAGTGAGGGGAGGCAATCAGCCCCAGCATTTT	CASSLVRGGNQPQHF